The rows below give T cell receptor beta chains drawn from one sample of a study of shared clonotypes between healthy human individuals. Here immunoSEQ multiplex PCR was the method, and the copy in TCRdb shows in-frame clones only, minus some. The profile shows approximately 2.3 million clones, 80% to 95% of them singletons. Input material: naive CD4+ T cells from PBMCs. The receptors stem from a man younger than 35 in good health. Some clones in this sample may be carry-over from other donors' samples. The CDR3 runs from the conserved cysteine through the conserved F or W. The D gene is left open where the match is weak. Clone size, where shown, is once, few, many, or a class for clones that have expanded.

j_gene,abundance,v_gene,d_gene,CDR3nt,CDR3aa
TRBJ1-1,-,TRBV5-1,-,TGCGCCAGCGGTACAGGGAGGGGCAACGGGGGGAACACTGAAGCTTTCTTT,CASGTGRGNGGNTEAFF
TRBJ2-7,-,TRBV5-1,TRBD2,TGCGCCAGCAGCCGACTAGCGGGAGGCGATTACGAGCAGTACTTC,CASSRLAGGDYEQYF
TRBJ1-1,-,TRBV5-1,TRBD1,TGCGCCAGCAGCGCGGGGACAGGGGGCCTTCGTTTGGCTTTCTTT,CASSAGTGGLRLAFF
TRBJ2-7,-,TRBV27,-,TGTGCCAGCAGTTTCCGGGACTCTCACGAGCAGTACTTC,CASSFRDSHEQYF
TRBJ1-2,-,TRBV7-3,TRBD1,TGTGCCAGCAGCCAGACAGGGAACTATGGCTACACCTTC,CASSQTGNYGYTF
TRBJ1-4,-,TRBV7-9,-,TGTGCCAGCAGCCCCAGGGGTTTTGCAACTAATGAAAAACTGTTTTTT,CASSPRGFATNEKLFF
TRBJ1-2,-,TRBV28,-,TGTGCCAGCAGTACCCGGACGGCTGTCTATGGCTACACCTTC,CASSTRTAVYGYTF
TRBJ2-5,-,TRBV4-1,-,TGCGCCAGCAGCCACGGAGAGACCCAGTACTTC,CASSHGETQYF
TRBJ2-7,-,TRBV9,-,TGTGCCAGCAGCGTAGAGCACGGCTTCTACGAGCAGTACTTC,CASSVEHGFYEQYF
TRBJ2-7,-,TRBV7-8,-,TGTGCCAGCAGCCCTCATTCTCTGGGGACGAACTACGAGCAGTACTTC,CASSPHSLGTNYEQYF
TRBJ2-5,-,TRBV28,-,TGTGCCAGCAGTTTGACTGAAGAGACCCAGTACTTC,CASSLTEETQYF
TRBJ1-3,-,TRBV5-1,-,TGCGCCAGCAGCTTAGGACAGATGGGAAACACCATATATTTT,CASSLGQMGNTIYF
TRBJ2-3,-,TRBV7-3,TRBD2,TGTGCCAGCAGCTCCCGCGGTCTAGCGGGAGGCCCCACAGATACGCAGTATTTT,CASSSRGLAGGPTDTQYF
TRBJ2-5,-,TRBV5-1,-,TGCGCCAGCAGCTTCGACTTAGAAGAGACCCAGTACTTC,CASSFDLEETQYF
TRBJ2-3,-,TRBV15,TRBD2,TGTGCCACCAGCAGAAACCGCGGGGGTACAGATACGCAGTATTTT,CATSRNRGGTDTQYF
TRBJ2-5,-,TRBV6-1,-,TGTGCCAGCAGTGAAAACACCAATCGCCAAGAGACCCAGTACTTC,CASSENTNRQETQYF
TRBJ2-7,-,TRBV4-2,TRBD2,TGTGCCAGCAGCCAAGAGGTGCGGGGAGGGACCGAGCAGTACTTC,CASSQEVRGGTEQYF
TRBJ2-5,-,TRBV7-3,TRBD1,TGTGCCAGCAGCTTAAAAGGTGGCAGGGGGATCCAAGAGACCCAGTACTTC,CASSLKGGRGIQETQYF
TRBJ2-7,-,TRBV11-2,TRBD2,TGTGCCAGCAGCAACATAGCGGGGGAAAACTACGAGCAGTACTTC,CASSNIAGENYEQYF
TRBJ2-7,-,TRBV7-2,-,TGTGCCAGCAGTTTAAGGCAGGGGTTCGGTACCTACGAGCAGTACTTC,CASSLRQGFGTYEQYF
TRBJ1-6,-,TRBV27,-,TGTGCCAGCAGTTTACTGCAGGTCTCTTATTCACCCCTCCACTTT,CASSLLQVSYSPLHF
TRBJ2-5,-,TRBV29-1,TRBD2,TGCAGCGTTGGTCTCCGGCTAGCGGATAAGGAAGAGACCCAGTACTTC,CSVGLRLADKEETQYF
TRBJ1-5,-,TRBV30,-,TGTGCCTGGAGTGTAGGCCGATCAGGCCCCCTCCGGAGACAGCCCCAGCATTTT,CAWSVGRSGPLRRQPQHF
TRBJ2-1,-,TRBV5-1,-,TGCGCCAGCAGCTTGGTCCCCTCCTACAATGAGCAGTTCTTC,CASSLVPSYNEQFF
TRBJ2-1,few,TRBV5-4,TRBD2,TGTGCCAGCAGTCTGACTAGCGGGAGTGACAATGAGCAGTTCTTC,CASSLTSGSDNEQFF
TRBJ2-2,-,TRBV11-3,TRBD2,TGTGCCAGCAGCTTGGCGGGAGTCGTGGCCGGGGAGCTGTTTTTT,CASSLAGVVAGELFF
TRBJ1-5,-,TRBV10-3,-,TGTGCCATCAAAGACGGTGAGAGGGGCAATCAGCCCCAGCATTTT,CAIKDGERGNQPQHF
TRBJ2-5,-,TRBV28,-,TGTGCCAGCAGTTCCCAGAGAGGGGAAAGAGAAGAGACCCAGTACTTC,CASSSQRGEREETQYF
TRBJ2-4,-,TRBV21-1,-,TGTGCCAGCAGCCCCCCCGACAGGGGCCGCAAAAACATTCAGTACTTC,CASSPPDRGRKNIQYF
TRBJ1-5,once,TRBV7-2,-,TGTGCCAGCAGCCAGTACGGCGGGGCGGGCAATCAGCCCCAGCATTTT,CASSQYGGAGNQPQHF
TRBJ2-3,-,TRBV2,-,TGTGCCAGCAGTACCGGGACGGCCTTTGATACGCAGTATTTT,CASSTGTAFDTQYF
TRBJ1-5,-,TRBV6-1,-,TGTGCCAGCAGTGAAGCGCGTCGGGTAAACGGTAATCAGCCCCAGCATTTT,CASSEARRVNGNQPQHF
TRBJ2-3,-,TRBV7-3,-,TGTGCCAGCAGCTCCCAGGATGGGACGCAGTATTTT,CASSSQDGTQYF
TRBJ1-2,-,TRBV2,TRBD1,TGTGCCAGCAGTGAATGGGACAGACCAAACTATGGCTACACCTTC,CASSEWDRPNYGYTF
TRBJ1-1,-,TRBV29-1,TRBD1,TGCAGCGCTGCAGGGGGGGACACTGAAGCTTTCTTT,CSAAGGDTEAFF
TRBJ2-1,-,TRBV5-1,TRBD1,TGCGCCAGCAGCTCCCGGACAGGGGGTGACGAGCAGTTCTTC,CASSSRTGGDEQFF